These 12 T cell receptor beta chains were sequenced from one sample in a study of blood T cells in healthy people across ages. A second roughly 7 to 12 cycle PCR used barcoded and J-beta primers. One entry per CDR3 protein results from TCRdb running MiXCR on the 5' RACE reads. The sample lists about 780,000 distinct CDR3 sequences, about 45% occurring once. Sample: blood. These receptors were collected from a man older than 75 in good health.

The sample holds many counts of this clonotype. This chain links TRBV12-3 or TRBV12-4 with TRBJ2-4; D unresolved. V gave up 3 bases and J gave up 6 bases, with 6 bases separating them. The length of the CDR3 is 12 residues. The CDR3 protein is CASSFTRNIQYF. In nucleotides, the CDR3 is TGTGCCAGCAGTTTTACTCGAAACATTCAGTACTTC.

V usage is TRBV7-8 and J usage is TRBJ1-1, with 10 positions matching TRBD1. The ends lost 5 bases at V and 4 bases at J; junction bases unmatched: 7. CDR3 size: 15 residues. Germline values: CDR1 SGHVS, CDR2 FQNEAQ. The chain's CDR3 is CASSPMGQGSTEAFF. Here the CDR3 DNA reads TGTGCCAGCAGCCCGATGGGACAGGGGAGCACTGAAGCTTTCTTT.

This clonotype appeared a few times. The chain employs TRBV28 and TRBJ2-1; the match to TRBD2 covers 7 bases. The CDR3 is 17 amino acids. V lost 5 bases to trimming and J lost 0 bases; unmatched junction nucleotides: 10. Germline V gene lookup returns CDR1 MDHEN and CDR2 SYDVKM. CDR3 in DNA: TGTGCCAGCAGTACCAAAGTGGCGGGGGACTCCTACAATGAGCAGTTCTTC. Encoded protein: CASSTKVAGDSYNEQFF. Using reference TRBV28 and TRBJ2-1 for the parts outside the CDR3, the full variable domain is DVKVTQSSRYLVKRTGEKVFLECVQDMDHENMFWYRQDPGLGLRLIYFSYDVKMKEKGDIPEGYSVSREKKERFSLILESASTNQTSMYLCASSTKVAGDSYNEQFFGPGTRLTVL.

This rearrangement joins TRBV28 to TRBJ1-4; TRBD1 matches at 7 bases. Unmatched junction bases numbered 14, after V lost 5 bases and J lost 8 bases. The V gene's germline CDR1 is MDHEN and CDR2 SYDVKM. This CDR3 region has 16 residues. The chain's CDR3 is CASSPLARTGGEKLFF. The CDR3 DNA follows: TGTGCCAGCAGTCCCCTCGCCCGGACAGGCGGGGAAAAACTGTTTTTT.

J is TRBJ2-5 and V is TRBV29-1; maybe TRBD2 (6 bases). The J call could be wrong; TRBJ2-7 is a better fit for the DNA end. The CDR3 spans 15 residues. CDR1 is SQVTM, CDR2 ANQGSEA, per germline. The CDR3 DNA reads as TGCAGCGTTGACTTTGGGGCGGGACCCCTCGGCGAGCAGTACTTC. Its translation is CSVDFGAGPLGEQYF.

As to this clonotype: At one end, the junction sequence differs from germline, possibly due to a read error. V and J are TRBV7-9 and TRBJ2-5, with TRBD2 matching over 9 bases. The CDR3 is 13 residues long. Germline CDR1 reads SEHNR; CDR2 reads FQNEAQ (reference sequence). The CDR3 loop is CVSRLAGQETQYF. In nucleotides, the CDR3 is TGTGTCAGCAGGCTAGCGGGGCAAGAGACCCAGTACTTC.

The DNA of the CDR3 is TGCAGTGCTAGCCCTCCGACTAGGAGGCTAGCCAAAAACATTCAGTACTTC. Translating it yields CSASPPTRRLAKNIQYF. The chain combines TRBV20-1 with TRBJ2-4; the D gene is possibly TRBD2 (6 bases). V was trimmed by 3 bases and J by 0 bases, leaving 18 bases between them. Germline V CDR1 and CDR2: DFQATT, SNEGSKA (reference sequence). The CDR3 covers 17 residues.

The chain employs TRBV3-1 and TRBJ2-5; 10 bases map to TRBD2. The DNA end lines up better with TRBJ2-7; the J call may be wrong. This CDR3 is 15 amino acids long. Germline V gene sequence: CDR1 LGHDT, CDR2 YNNKEL (reference sequence). The CDR3 DNA reads as TGTGCCAGCAGCCAGGCTAGCGGGAGTTTTGGCGAGCAGTACTTC. It yields the protein CASSQASGSFGEQYF.

This clonotype was picked up one time. The CDR3 is CASSSGTSSYNSPLHF. CDR3 bases: TGTGCCAGCAGTTCTGGGACGAGCTCCTATAATTCACCCCTCCACTTT. This chain uses TRBV12-3 or TRBV12-4 with TRBJ1-6; D might be TRBD1 (5 bases). The CDR3 contains 16 residues. With 4 bases removed from V and 0 bases from J, the gap between germline ends came to 10 bases.

The rearrangement uses TRBV12-3 or TRBV12-4 and TRBJ1-1; 8 bases map to TRBD1. The CDR3 totals 15 residues. V shed 5 bases and J 0 bases; nucleotides not matched to a gene: 5. The CDR3: CASSKTGVMNTEAFF. CDR3 DNA: TGTGCCAGCAGTAAGACAGGGGTCATGAACACTGAAGCTTTCTTT.

CDR3 region: CASSQDVILGNEKLFF. In DNA, the CDR3 is TGCGCCAGCAGCCAAGACGTTATACTGGGAAATGAAAAACTGTTTTTT. The chain combines TRBV4-3 with TRBJ1-4; D ambiguous. The CDR3 has 16 amino acids. V lost 0 bases to trimming and J lost 5 bases, with 13 bases between them. CDR1 is LGHNA, CDR2 YSLEER, per germline.

The DNA for the CDR3 is TGCAGCGTCCTCGCCTCGGGACAGGGTGATGAAAAACTGTTTTTT. It yields the protein CSVLASGQGDEKLFF. The rearrangement uses TRBV29-1 and TRBJ1-4; 9 bases are a match to TRBD1. Germline CDR1 is SQVTM and CDR2 is ANQGSEA. CDR3 length: 15 residues. V shed 6 bases and J 6 bases; nucleotides not matched to a gene: 11.